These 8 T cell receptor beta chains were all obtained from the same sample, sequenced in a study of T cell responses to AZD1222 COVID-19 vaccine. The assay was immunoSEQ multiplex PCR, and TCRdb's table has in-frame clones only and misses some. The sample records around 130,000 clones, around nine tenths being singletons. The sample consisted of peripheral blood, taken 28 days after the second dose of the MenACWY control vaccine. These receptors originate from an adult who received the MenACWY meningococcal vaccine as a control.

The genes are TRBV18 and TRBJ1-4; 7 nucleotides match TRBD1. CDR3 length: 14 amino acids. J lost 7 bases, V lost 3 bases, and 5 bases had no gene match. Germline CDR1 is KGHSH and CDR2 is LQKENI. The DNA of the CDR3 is TGTGCCAGCTCACCGGGGGACAGTTCTGAAAAACTGTTTTTT. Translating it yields CASSPGDSSEKLFF.

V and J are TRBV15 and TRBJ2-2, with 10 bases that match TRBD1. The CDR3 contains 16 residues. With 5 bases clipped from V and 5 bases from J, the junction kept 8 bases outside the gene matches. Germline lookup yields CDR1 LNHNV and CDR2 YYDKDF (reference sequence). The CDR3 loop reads CATSSKRTGGTGELFF. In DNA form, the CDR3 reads TGTGCCACCAGCTCAAAGCGGACAGGGGGGACCGGGGAGCTGTTTTTT. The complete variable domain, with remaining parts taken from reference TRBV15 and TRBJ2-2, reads DAMVIQNPRYQVTQFGKPVTLSCSQTLNHNVMYWYQQKSSQAPKLLFHYYDKDFNNEADTPDNFQSRRPNTSFCFLDIRSPGLGDTAMYLCATSSKRTGGTGELFFGEGSRLTVL.

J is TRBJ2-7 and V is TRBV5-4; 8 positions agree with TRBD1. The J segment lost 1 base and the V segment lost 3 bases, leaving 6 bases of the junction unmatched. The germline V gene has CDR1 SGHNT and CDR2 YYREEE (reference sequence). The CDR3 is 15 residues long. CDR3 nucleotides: TGTGCCAGCAGCTACCCAGGGACAGGATCCTACGAGCAGTACTTC. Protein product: CASSYPGTGSYEQYF. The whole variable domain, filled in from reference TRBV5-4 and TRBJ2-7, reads ETGVTQSPTHLIKTRGQQVTLRCSSQSGHNTVSWYQQALGQGPQFIFQYYREEENGRGNFPPRFSGLQFPNYSSELNVNALELDDSALYLCASSYPGTGSYEQYFGPGTRLTVT.

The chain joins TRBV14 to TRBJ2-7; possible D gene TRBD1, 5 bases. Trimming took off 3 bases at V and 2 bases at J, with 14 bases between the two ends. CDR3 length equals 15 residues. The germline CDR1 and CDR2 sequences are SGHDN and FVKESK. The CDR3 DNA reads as TGTGCCAGCAGCCAGCAGGGTTCCACACCCTACGAGCAGTACTTC. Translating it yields CASSQQGSTPYEQYF.

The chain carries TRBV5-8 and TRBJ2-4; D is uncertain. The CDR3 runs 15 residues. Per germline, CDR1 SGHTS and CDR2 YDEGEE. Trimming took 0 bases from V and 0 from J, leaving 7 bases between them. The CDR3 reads CASSLGASAKNIQYF. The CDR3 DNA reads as TGTGCCAGCAGCTTGGGAGCTTCAGCCAAAAACATTCAGTACTTC.

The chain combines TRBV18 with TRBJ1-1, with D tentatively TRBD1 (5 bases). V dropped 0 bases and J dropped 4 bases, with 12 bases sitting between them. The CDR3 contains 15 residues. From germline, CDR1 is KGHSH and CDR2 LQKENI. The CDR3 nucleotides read TGTGCCAGCTCACCACCGCCGGGGACGGGCACTGAAGCTTTCTTT. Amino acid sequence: CASSPPPGTGTEAFF.

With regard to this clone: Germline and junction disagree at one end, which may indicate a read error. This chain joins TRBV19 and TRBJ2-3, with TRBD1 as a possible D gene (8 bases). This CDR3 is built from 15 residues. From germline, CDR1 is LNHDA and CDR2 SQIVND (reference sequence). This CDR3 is CASSPGGQVMGTQYF. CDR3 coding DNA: TGTGCAAGTAGTCCGGGGGGACAGGTAATGGGTACGCAGTATTTT. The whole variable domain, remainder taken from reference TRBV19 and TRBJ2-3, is DGGITQSPKYLFRKEGQNVTLSCEQNLNHDAMYWYRQDPGQGLRLIYYSQIVNDFQKGDIAEGYSVSREKKESFPLTVTSAQKNPTAFYLCASSPGGQVMGTQYFGPGTRLTVL.

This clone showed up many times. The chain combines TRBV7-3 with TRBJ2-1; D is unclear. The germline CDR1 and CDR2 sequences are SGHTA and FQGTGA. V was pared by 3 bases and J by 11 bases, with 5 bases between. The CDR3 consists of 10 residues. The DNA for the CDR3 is TGTGCCAGCAGCTTGGGGAAGCAGTTCTTC. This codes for CASSLGKQFF.